The 25 T cell receptor beta chains below come from one sample, sequenced in a study of CD8 T cells in ankylosing spondylitis. TCRdb processed the 5' RACE reads anew with MiXCR; each CDR3 protein has one entry. The sample consists of some 250,000 distinct CDR3 sequences, 8% to 9.5% of them appearing once. The sequencing sample was made of blood, either unsorted or a sorted T cell fraction (not recorded which). The source of these receptors is a male donor with ankylosing spondylitis or in good health (not recorded which).

In this sample, this clonotype turned up many times. The chain combines TRBV12-3 or TRBV12-4 with TRBJ1-1; TRBD1 might be the D (5 bases). Trimming shortened V by 7 bases and J by 5 bases, and 14 bases separated the two germline ends. The CDR3 has 13 amino acids. The chain's CDR3 is CASTQGLGTEAFF. DNA for the CDR3: TGTGCCAGCACCCAGGGACTTGGGACTGAAGCTTTCTTT.

The chain joins TRBV7-9 to TRBJ1-1; 9 bases are a match to TRBD1. V gave up 4 bases and J gave up 7 bases; unmatched junction bases: 10. Germline CDR1 reads SEHNR; CDR2 reads FQNEAQ (reference sequence). CDR3 length equals 15 residues. CDR3 nucleotide sequence: TGTGCCAGCAGCTCTACGGACAGGGGCTGGTTTGAAGCTTTCTTT. It translates to CASSSTDRGWFEAFF. The variable domain in full, with the rest retrieved from reference TRBV7-9 and TRBJ1-1, is DTGVSQNPRHKITKRGQNVTFRCDPISEHNRLYWYRQTLGQGPEFLTYFQNEAQLEKSRLLSDRFSAERPKGSFSTLEIQRTEQGDSAMYLCASSSTDRGWFEAFFGQGTRLTVV.

CDR3 nucleotide sequence: TGCGCCAGCAGCCCGTCCCGGGACAGGGACGGTGAAGCTTTCTTT. Protein sequence: CASSPSRDRDGEAFF. The chain links TRBV23-1 to TRBJ1-1; TRBD1 matches at 9 bases. TRBV23-1 qualifies as an ORF whose function is uncertain. This CDR3 spans 15 amino acids. The junction had 12 bases not matched to a gene; V was cut back by 6 bases and J by 7 bases.

The table lists this clonotype with many counts. The J gene is TRBJ1-4, the V gene TRBV20-1; the match to TRBD1 covers 7 bases. Losses at the gene ends were 3 bases for V and 5 bases for J; bases not matched to a gene: 6. Germline V gene data show CDR1 as DFQATT and CDR2 as SNEGSKA (reference sequence). The CDR3 loop spans 14 amino acids. DNA of the CDR3: TGCAGTGCTAGTCGGGGGACAGTGAATGAAAAACTGTTTTTT. The encoded protein is CSASRGTVNEKLFF.

This clonotype came up many times. This sequence joins TRBV20-1 and TRBJ1-4; 7 bases match TRBD1. Germline V gene lookup returns CDR1 DFQATT and CDR2 SNEGSKA (reference sequence). The CDR3 length is 14 residues. With 6 bases clipped from V and 6 bases from J, the junction kept 10 bases outside the gene matches. CDR3 sequence (DNA): TGCAGTGCCCGTAAGGGGGCATCCGATGAAAAACTGTTTTTT. Protein product: CSARKGASDEKLFF.

This clonotype showed up many times. V and J are TRBV29-1 and TRBJ2-7; 13 bases fit TRBD2. Germline CDR1 SQVTM, CDR2 ANQGSEA. The ends lost 6 bases at V and 7 bases at J; junction bases unmatched: 12. CDR3 length equals 15 residues. The CDR3: CSVARTSGSSGEQYF. In nucleotides, the CDR3 is TGCAGCGTCGCCAGGACTAGCGGGAGTTCGGGGGAGCAGTACTTC.

The chain joins TRBV7-2 to TRBJ1-4; 8 nucleotides match TRBD1. V lost 2 bases to trimming and J lost 7 bases; unmatched junction nucleotides: 6. The CDR3 is 15 amino acids. Germline V gene sequence: CDR1 SGHTA, CDR2 FQGNSA. The CDR3 spells CASSLLQGASEKLFF. The CDR3 nucleotides are TGTGCCAGCAGCTTATTGCAGGGGGCCAGTGAAAAACTGTTTTTT.

This chain connects TRBV10-2 to TRBJ2-7, with a weak D call TRBD2 (5 bases). CDR3 length equals 13 residues. Germline V gene data show CDR1 as WSHSY and CDR2 as SAAADI. The ends were cut back, 1 base at V and 5 bases at J, with 9 bases in the middle. CDR3 in amino acids: CASSEWEWHEQYF. The CDR3 nucleotides read TGCGCCAGCAGTGAGTGGGAGTGGCACGAGCAGTACTTC.

The sample holds many counts of this clonotype. The rearrangement joins TRBV11-2 to TRBJ2-6, with D tentatively TRBD2 (5 bases). Germline assignment: CDR1 SGHAT and CDR2 FQNNGV. This CDR3 spans 18 amino acids. With 1 base removed from V and 0 bases from J, the gap between germline ends came to 13 bases. The CDR3 DNA reads as TGTGCCAGCAGCTTAGTAGTAGGAGGACTCTCTGGGGCCAACGTCCTGACTTTC. This codes for CASSLVVGGLSGANVLTF.

This clonotype came up many times. The J gene is TRBJ1-5, the V gene TRBV20-1; 11 bases line up with TRBD1. The junction had 6 bases not matched to a gene; V was cut back by 5 bases and J by 3 bases. Looked up from germline, CDR1 is DFQATT and CDR2 is SNEGSKA (reference sequence). This CDR3 comprises 15 residues. CDR3: CSARLGQGANQPQHF. CDR3 nucleotides: TGCAGTGCTCGGCTCGGACAGGGGGCCAATCAGCCCCAGCATTTT.

At least ten counts were recorded for this clonotype. V and J are TRBV7-2 and TRBJ1-2, with D perhaps TRBD1 (6 bases). The CDR3 loop spans 14 amino acids. V shed 5 bases and J shed 3 bases, with 13 bases lying between them. In germline, CDR1 is SGHTA, CDR2 FQGNSA. CDR3 amino acids: CASSAEQGYYGYTF. CDR3 DNA sequence: TGTGCCAGCAGCGCTGAACAGGGCTACTATGGCTACACCTTC.

This chain uses TRBV7-2 with TRBJ2-1; 10 positions agree with TRBD2. This CDR3 has 15 residues. The V segment lost 1 base and the J segment 8 bases; nucleotides outside the gene matches: 5. Germline-derived CDR1 and CDR2 are SGHTA and FQGNSA. The CDR3 coding sequence is TGTGCCAGCAGCTTAGAGCTAGCGGGAGTCCATGAGCAGTTCTTC. Its protein is CASSLELAGVHEQFF.

The sample holds many counts of this clonotype. The chain employs TRBV27 and TRBJ1-6; perhaps TRBD1 as D (6 bases). The CDR3 totals 16 residues. V dropped 6 bases and J dropped 8 bases, with 20 bases sitting between them. Germline loops: CDR1 MNHEY, CDR2 SMNVEV (reference sequence). The CDR3 reads CASRGPRTASYSPLHF. The DNA of the CDR3 is TGTGCCAGCAGGGGACCTCGGACAGCCTCCTATTCACCCCTCCACTTT.

This clonotype has only a few counts. V is TRBV27 and J is TRBJ1-5, with 9 bases that match TRBD1. The germline V gene encodes CDR1 MNHEY and CDR2 SMNVEV (reference sequence). J gave up 4 bases and V 6 bases, and 7 bases lay outside the gene matches. The CDR3 totals 15 residues. CDR3 in amino acids: CASSLGTGRNQPQHF. The CDR3 DNA reads as TGTGCCAGCAGCTTGGGGACAGGGAGGAATCAGCCCCAGCATTTT.

This clonotype was observed a handful of times. The chain combines TRBV20-1 with TRBJ1-2; 8 nucleotides agree with TRBD1. V gave up 4 bases and J gave up 4 bases; unmatched junction bases: 2. The CDR3 is 12 residues long. CDR1 DFQATT and CDR2 SNEGSKA come from the germline V gene (reference sequence). CDR3 nucleotide sequence: TGCAGTGCTAATACAGGGGGCTATGGCTACACCTTC. This encodes CSANTGGYGYTF.

This clonotype was counted a few times. The gene calls are TRBV20-1 and TRBJ2-5; 13 positions match TRBD2. The ends lost 6 bases at V and 0 bases at J; junction bases unmatched: 10. Germline V gene lookup returns CDR1 DFQATT and CDR2 SNEGSKA (reference sequence). The CDR3 runs 17 residues. The CDR3 DNA is TGCAGTGCGTTGGGACTAGCGGGACCTAGGTACCAAGAGACCCAGTACTTC. Amino acid sequence: CSALGLAGPRYQETQYF.

The chain couples TRBV24-1 to TRBJ2-1; D ambiguous. V lost 4 bases to trimming and J lost 7 bases, with 10 bases between them. The CDR3 contains 13 residues. Germline V gives CDR1 KGHDR, CDR2 SFDVKD. CDR3 amino acids: CATSDYAKNEQFF. Here the CDR3 DNA reads TGTGCCACCAGTGACTACGCTAAGAATGAGCAGTTCTTC.

This clonotype was found many times. The chain links TRBV5-1 to TRBJ1-6; 8 nucleotides match TRBD1. Germline V CDR1 and CDR2: SGHRS, YFSETQ. V shed 3 bases and J 3 bases; nucleotides not matched to a gene: 14. The CDR3 runs 19 residues. CDR3 sequence: CASSYSTGAARIYNSPLHF. The CDR3 DNA reads as TGCGCCAGCAGCTACTCGACAGGGGCCGCGCGGATCTATAATTCACCCCTCCACTTT.

This clonotype was found many times. The chain couples TRBV9 to TRBJ1-1; TRBD1 might be the D (6 bases). The V gene's germline CDR1 is SGDLS and CDR2 YYNGEE. V dropped 3 bases and J dropped 2 bases, with 17 bases sitting between them. This CDR3 spans 16 amino acids. The CDR3 nucleotides are TGTGCCAGCAGCGATGACACCGGGACAAGCAACACTGAAGCTTTCTTT. It translates to CASSDDTGTSNTEAFF.

In its sample, this clonotype was seen many times. The gene calls are TRBV3-1 and TRBJ2-1; 15 nucleotides line up with TRBD2. Germline V lookup: CDR1 LGHDT, CDR2 YNNKEL (reference sequence). Trimming removed 4 bases from V and 7 bases from J; junction bases left unmatched: 2. The CDR3 totals 15 residues. CDR3 loop: CASSRGLAGGNEQFF. CDR3 coding DNA: TGTGCCAGCAGCCGAGGACTAGCGGGAGGGAATGAGCAGTTCTTC.

This clonotype was counted ten times or more. The chain recombines TRBV20-1 with TRBJ2-1; TRBD2 agrees at 7 bases. CDR3 size: 15 residues. Germline V CDR1 and CDR2: DFQATT, SNEGSKA (reference sequence). V was clipped by 4 bases and J by 0 bases; unmatched bases: 6. The CDR3: CSATELADSYNEQFF. CDR3 nucleotides: TGCAGTGCTACCGAGCTAGCGGACTCCTACAATGAGCAGTTCTTC.

This clonotype came up many times. The CDR3 coding sequence is TGTGCCAGCAGCTCAGACTGGACTCACTACGAGCAGTACTTC. It translates to CASSSDWTHYEQYF. The chain employs TRBV7-2 and TRBJ2-7; D possibly corresponds to TRBD2 (5 bases). CDR3 length: 14 amino acids. The ends were cut back, 4 bases at V and 3 bases at J, with 13 bases in the middle. Germline values: CDR1 SGHTA, CDR2 FQGNSA.

The chain is built from TRBV13 and TRBJ2-7; D unclear. V lost 0 bases and J 9 bases, leaving 15 bases between the germline ends. The CDR3 consists of 14 residues. Germline V gene lookup returns CDR1 PRHDT and CDR2 FYEKMQ (reference sequence). CDR3 region: CASSLGDPATGQYF. The CDR3 DNA follows: TGTGCCAGCAGCTTAGGGGACCCGGCGACTGGGCAGTACTTC.

This clonotype was found many times. V is TRBV6-2 or TRBV6-3 and J is TRBJ2-3; 9 bases are a match to TRBD2. The CDR3 spans 17 residues. The germline V gene has CDR1 MNHEY and CDR2 SVGEGT. V gave up 2 bases and J gave up 5 bases; unmatched junction bases: 11. The CDR3 DNA sequence: TGTGCCAGCAGTTACCTGGGAAGCGGGGGGTTTGTAGATACGCAGTATTTT. Translating it yields CASSYLGSGGFVDTQYF.

This clonotype was seen repeatedly, ten times or more. The CDR3 DNA sequence: TGTGCCAGCAGCCAAGGGTTCGGGTCTGGCATTCAGTACTTC. Translation gives CASSQGFGSGIQYF. The chain recombines TRBV14 with TRBJ2-4; D gene uncertain. Trimming shortened V by 1 base and J by 9 bases, and 13 bases separated the two germline ends. This CDR3 region has 14 residues. CDR1 is SGHDN, CDR2 FVKESK, per germline.